This T cell receptor (beta chain) is from a study of cytomegalovirus exposure and HLA in healthy donors. Study-level results: TCR beta V- and J-gene trimming, according to a later analysis, was linked to a missense DCLRE1C variant. Productive rates of about 90% or about 30% were seen for most TCR beta V segments in an earlier analysis.

This clone was recorded many times. Its antigen remains unknown. Vbeta (60) and Jbeta (13) primers were used in the PCR. The assay was immunoSEQ multiplex PCR, and TCRdb's table has in-frame clones only and misses some. The sample has 95,000 to 100,000 clones; about 72% are singletons. This CDR3 comprises 13 residues. Losses at the gene ends were 5 bases for V and 6 bases for J; bases not matched to a gene: 3. CDR1 is MNHNY and CDR2 is SVGAGI in the germline V gene (reference sequence). This receptor was identified in a woman aged 55-75 years in good health and CMV-seropositive. The sequencing input was PBMCs. V and J are TRBV6-6 and TRBJ2-3; 9 bases align to TRBD2. The CDR3 sequence is CASSRTSVDTQYF. CDR3 in DNA: TGTGCCAGCAGTCGGACTAGCGTGGATACGCAGTATTTT.